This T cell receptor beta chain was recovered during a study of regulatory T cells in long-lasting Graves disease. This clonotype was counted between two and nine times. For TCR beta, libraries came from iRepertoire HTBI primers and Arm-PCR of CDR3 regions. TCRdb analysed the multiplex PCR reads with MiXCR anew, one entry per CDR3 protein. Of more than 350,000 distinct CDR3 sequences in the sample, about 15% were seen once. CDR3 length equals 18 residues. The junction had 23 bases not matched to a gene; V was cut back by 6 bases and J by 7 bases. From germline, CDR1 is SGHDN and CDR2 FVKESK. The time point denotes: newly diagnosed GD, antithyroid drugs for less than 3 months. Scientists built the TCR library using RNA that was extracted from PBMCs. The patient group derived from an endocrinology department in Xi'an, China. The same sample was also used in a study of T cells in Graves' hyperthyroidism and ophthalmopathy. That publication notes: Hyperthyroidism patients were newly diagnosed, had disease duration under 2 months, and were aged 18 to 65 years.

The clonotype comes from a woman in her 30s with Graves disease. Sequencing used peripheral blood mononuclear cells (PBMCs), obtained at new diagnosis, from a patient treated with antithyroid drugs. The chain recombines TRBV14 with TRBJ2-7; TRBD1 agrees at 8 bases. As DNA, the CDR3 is TGTGCCAGCAGTAAATCCCAGGGGGCTCACATCGGGAAAGAGGAGCAGTACTTC. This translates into CASSKSQGAHIGKEEQYF. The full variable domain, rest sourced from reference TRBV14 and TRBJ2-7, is EAGVTQFPSHSVIEKGQTVTLRCDPISGHDNLYWYRRVMGKEIKFLLHFVKESKQDESGMPNNRFLAERTGGTYSTLKVQPAELEDSGVYFCASSKSQGAHIGKEEQYFGPGTRLTVT.